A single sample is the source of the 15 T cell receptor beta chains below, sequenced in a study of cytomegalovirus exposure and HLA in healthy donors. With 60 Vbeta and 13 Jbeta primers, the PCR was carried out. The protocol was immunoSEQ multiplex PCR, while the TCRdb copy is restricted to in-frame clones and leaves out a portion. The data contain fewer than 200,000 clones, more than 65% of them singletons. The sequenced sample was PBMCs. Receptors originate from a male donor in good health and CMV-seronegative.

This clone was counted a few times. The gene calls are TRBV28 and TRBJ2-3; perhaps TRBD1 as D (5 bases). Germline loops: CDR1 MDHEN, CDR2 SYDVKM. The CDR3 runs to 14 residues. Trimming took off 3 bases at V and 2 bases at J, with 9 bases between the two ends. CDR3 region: CASSLRRDTDTQYF. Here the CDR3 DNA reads TGTGCCAGCAGTTTGCGCAGGGACACAGATACGCAGTATTTT.

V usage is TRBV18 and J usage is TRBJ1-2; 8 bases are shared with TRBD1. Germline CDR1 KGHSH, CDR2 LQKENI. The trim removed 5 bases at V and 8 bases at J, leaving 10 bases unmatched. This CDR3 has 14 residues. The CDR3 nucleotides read TGTGCCAGCTCATCGGGACAGGCCGGCCGCGGCTACACCTTC. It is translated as CASSSGQAGRGYTF.

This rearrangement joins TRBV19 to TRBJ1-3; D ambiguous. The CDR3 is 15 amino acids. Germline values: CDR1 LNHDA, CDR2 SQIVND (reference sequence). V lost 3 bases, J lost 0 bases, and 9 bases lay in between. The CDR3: CASSIRSGSGNTIYF. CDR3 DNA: TGTGCCAGTAGTATCCGGTCCGGCTCTGGAAACACCATATATTTT.

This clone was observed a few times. The CDR3 here is CASSFGQGDGYTF. The CDR3 coding sequence is TGTGCCAGCAGCTTCGGGCAGGGGGATGGCTACACCTTC. The genes are TRBV7-9 and TRBJ1-2; 7 bases fit TRBD1. The CDR3 extends over 13 amino acids. Germline V lookup: CDR1 SEHNR, CDR2 FQNEAQ (reference sequence). The J segment lost 6 bases and the V segment lost 3 bases, leaving 4 bases of the junction unmatched.

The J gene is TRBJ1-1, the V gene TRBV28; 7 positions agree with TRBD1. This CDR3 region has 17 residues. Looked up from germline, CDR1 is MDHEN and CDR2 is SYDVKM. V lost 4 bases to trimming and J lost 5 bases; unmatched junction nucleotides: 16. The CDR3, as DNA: TGTGCCAGCAGTTCAAGACAGGGAATAAGTTCGAGGACTGAAGCTTTCTTT. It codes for CASSSRQGISSRTEAFF. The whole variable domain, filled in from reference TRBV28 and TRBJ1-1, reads DVKVTQSSRYLVKRTGEKVFLECVQDMDHENMFWYRQDPGLGLRLIYFSYDVKMKEKGDIPEGYSVSREKKERFSLILESASTNQTSMYLCASSSRQGISSRTEAFFGQGTRLTVV.

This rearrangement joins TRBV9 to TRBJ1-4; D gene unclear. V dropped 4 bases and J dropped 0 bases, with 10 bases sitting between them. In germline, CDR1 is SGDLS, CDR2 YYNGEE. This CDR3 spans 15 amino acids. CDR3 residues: CASSSRVATNEKLFF. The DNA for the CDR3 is TGTGCCAGCAGCTCCCGGGTTGCAACTAATGAAAAACTGTTTTTT.

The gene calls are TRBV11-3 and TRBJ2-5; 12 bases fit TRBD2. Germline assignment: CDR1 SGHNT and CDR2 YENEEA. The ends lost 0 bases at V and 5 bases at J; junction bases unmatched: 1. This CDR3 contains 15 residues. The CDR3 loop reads CASSLDLAGGETQYF. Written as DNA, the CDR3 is TGTGCCAGCAGCTTAGATCTAGCGGGGGGGGAGACCCAGTACTTC.

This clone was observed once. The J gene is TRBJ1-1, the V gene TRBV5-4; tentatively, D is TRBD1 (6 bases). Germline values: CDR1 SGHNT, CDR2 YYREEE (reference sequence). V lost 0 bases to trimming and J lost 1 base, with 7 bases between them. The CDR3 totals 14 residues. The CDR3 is CASSLAGANTEAFF. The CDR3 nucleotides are TGTGCCAGCAGCTTGGCAGGGGCGAACACTGAAGCTTTCTTT.

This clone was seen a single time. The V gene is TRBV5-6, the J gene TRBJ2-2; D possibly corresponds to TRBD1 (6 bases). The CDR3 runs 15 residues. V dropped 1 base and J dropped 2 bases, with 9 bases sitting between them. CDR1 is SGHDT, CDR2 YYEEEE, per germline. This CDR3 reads CASSLQQGNTGELFF. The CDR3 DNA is TGTGCCAGCAGCTTGCAACAGGGTAACACCGGGGAGCTGTTTTTT.

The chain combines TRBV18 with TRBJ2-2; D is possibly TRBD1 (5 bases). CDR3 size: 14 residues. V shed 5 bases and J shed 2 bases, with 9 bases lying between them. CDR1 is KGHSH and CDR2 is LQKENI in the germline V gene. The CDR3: CASSSQGNTGELFF. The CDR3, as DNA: TGTGCCAGCTCATCGCAGGGAAACACCGGGGAGCTGTTTTTT.

The CDR3 DNA reads as TGTGCCAGCAGCTTAGGCGAACAGGGGCACGAGCAGTACTTC. Encoded protein: CASSLGEQGHEQYF. The V call is TRBV7-9, the J call TRBJ2-7; TRBD1 agrees at 7 bases. Unmatched junction bases numbered 5, after V lost 1 base and J lost 5 bases. Looked up from germline, CDR1 is SEHNR and CDR2 is FQNEAQ (reference sequence). The CDR3 length is 14 residues.

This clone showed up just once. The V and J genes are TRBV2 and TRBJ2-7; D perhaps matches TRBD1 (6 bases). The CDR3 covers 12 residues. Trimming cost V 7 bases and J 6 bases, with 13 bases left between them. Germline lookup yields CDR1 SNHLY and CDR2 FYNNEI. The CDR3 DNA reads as TGTGCCAGCATTTTTGGGGGCGGCGAGCAGTACTTC. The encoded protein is CASIFGGGEQYF.

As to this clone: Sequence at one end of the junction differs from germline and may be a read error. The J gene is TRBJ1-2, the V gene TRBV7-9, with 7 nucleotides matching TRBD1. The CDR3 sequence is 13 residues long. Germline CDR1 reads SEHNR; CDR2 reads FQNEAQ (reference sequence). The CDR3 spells CSSSFGQDNGYTF. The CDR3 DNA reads TGTTCCAGCAGCTTCGGACAGGATAATGGCTACACCTTC.

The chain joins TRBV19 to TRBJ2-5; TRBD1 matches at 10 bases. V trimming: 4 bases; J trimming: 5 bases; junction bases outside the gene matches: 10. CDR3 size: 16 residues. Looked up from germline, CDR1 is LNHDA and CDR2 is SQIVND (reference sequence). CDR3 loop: CASSTGTGVVRETQYF. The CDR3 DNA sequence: TGTGCCAGTAGTACCGGGACAGGGGTTGTCAGGGAGACCCAGTACTTC.

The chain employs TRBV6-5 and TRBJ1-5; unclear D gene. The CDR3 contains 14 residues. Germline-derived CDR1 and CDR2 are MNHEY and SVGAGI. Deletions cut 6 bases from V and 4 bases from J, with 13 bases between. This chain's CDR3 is CASSSGKANQPQHF. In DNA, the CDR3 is TGTGCCAGCAGCTCCGGGAAGGCAAATCAGCCCCAGCATTTT.